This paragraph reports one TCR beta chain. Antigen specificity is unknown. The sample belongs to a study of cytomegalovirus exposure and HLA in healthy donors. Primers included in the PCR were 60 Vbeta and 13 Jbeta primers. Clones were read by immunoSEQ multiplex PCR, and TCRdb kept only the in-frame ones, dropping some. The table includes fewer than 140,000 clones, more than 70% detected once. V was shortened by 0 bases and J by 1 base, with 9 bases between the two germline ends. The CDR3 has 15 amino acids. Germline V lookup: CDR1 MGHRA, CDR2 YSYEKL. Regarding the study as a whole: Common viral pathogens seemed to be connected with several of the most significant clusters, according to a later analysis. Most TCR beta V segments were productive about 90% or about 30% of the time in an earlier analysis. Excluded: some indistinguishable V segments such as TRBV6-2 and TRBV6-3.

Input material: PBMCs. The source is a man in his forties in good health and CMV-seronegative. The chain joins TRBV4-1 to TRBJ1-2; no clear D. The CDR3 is CASSQEPGSNYGYTF. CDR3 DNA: TGCGCCAGCAGCCAAGAGCCTGGGAGTAACTATGGCTACACCTTC.